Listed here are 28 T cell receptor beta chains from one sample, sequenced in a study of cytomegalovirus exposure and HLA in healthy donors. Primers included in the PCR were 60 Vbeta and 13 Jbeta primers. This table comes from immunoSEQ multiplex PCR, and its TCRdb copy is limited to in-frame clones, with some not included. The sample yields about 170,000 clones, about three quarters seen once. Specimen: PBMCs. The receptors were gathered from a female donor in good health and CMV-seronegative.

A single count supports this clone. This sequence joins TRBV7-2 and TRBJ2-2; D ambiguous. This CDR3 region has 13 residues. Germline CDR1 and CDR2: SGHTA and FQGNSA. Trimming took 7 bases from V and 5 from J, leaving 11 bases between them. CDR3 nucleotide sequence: TGTGCCAGCACCCCCGCCGGGACCGGGGAGCTGTTTTTT. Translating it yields CASTPAGTGELFF.

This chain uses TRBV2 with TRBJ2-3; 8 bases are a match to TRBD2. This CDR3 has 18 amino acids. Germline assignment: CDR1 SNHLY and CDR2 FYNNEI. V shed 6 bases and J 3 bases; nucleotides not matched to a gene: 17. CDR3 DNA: TGTGCCAGCAGCCCTACAAACCGAATAGCGGGAATAACAGATACGCAGTATTTT. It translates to CASSPTNRIAGITDTQYF.

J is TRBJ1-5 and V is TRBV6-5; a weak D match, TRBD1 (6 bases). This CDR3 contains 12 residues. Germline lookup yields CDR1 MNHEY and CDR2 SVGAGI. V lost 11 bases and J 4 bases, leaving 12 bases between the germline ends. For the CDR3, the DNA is TGTGCCGCAGGGGCTTTAAATCAGCCCCAGCATTTT. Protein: CAAGALNQPQHF.

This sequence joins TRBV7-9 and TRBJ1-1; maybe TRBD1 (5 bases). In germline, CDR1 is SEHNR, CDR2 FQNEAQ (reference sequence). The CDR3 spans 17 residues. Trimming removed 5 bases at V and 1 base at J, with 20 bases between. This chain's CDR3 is CASSVHDGAPPNTEAFF. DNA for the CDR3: TGTGCCAGCAGCGTGCATGATGGGGCCCCTCCGAACACTGAAGCTTTCTTT.

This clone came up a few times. As DNA, the CDR3 is TGTGCCAGCAGTTACTCAGGGGCGTCGGGGGGAGAAAAACTGTTTTTT. This gives the protein CASSYSGASGGEKLFF. This rearrangement joins TRBV6-6 to TRBJ1-4, with D possibly TRBD1 on 5 matching bases. The germline V and J ends were trimmed by 0 bases and 8 bases, with 16 bases remaining between them. This CDR3 has 16 residues. Germline V gives CDR1 MNHNY, CDR2 SVGAGI (reference sequence).

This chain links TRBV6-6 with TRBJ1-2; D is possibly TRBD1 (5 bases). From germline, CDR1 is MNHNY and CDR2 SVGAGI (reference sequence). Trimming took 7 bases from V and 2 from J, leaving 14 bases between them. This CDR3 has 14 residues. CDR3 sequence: CASKTGGLNYGYTF. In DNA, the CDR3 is TGTGCCAGCAAAACGGGGGGACTAAACTATGGCTACACCTTC.

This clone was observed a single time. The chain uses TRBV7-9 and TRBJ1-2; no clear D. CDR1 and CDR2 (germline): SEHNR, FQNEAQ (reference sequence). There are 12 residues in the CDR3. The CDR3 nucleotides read TGTTCCACCTCCCCCTCTAACTATGGCTACACCTTC. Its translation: CSTSPSNYGYTF.

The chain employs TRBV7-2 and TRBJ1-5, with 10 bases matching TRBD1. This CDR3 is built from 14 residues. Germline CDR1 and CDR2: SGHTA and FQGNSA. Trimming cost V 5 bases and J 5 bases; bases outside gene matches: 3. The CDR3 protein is CASSQDRGDQPQHF. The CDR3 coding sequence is TGTGCCAGCAGCCAGGACAGGGGGGATCAGCCCCAGCATTTT.

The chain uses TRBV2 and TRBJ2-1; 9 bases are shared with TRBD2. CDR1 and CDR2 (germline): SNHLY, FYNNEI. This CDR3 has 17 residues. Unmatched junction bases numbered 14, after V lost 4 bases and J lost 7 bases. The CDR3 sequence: CASSGPWREGLVNEQFF. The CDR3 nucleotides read TGTGCCAGCAGTGGTCCTTGGCGGGAGGGCCTGGTGAATGAGCAGTTCTTC. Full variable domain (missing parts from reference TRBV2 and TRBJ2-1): EPEVTQTPSHQVTQMGQEVILRCVPISNHLYFYWYRQILGQKVEFLVSFYNNEISEKSEIFDDQFSVERPDGSNFTLKIRSTKLEDSAMYFCASSGPWREGLVNEQFFGPGTRLTVL.

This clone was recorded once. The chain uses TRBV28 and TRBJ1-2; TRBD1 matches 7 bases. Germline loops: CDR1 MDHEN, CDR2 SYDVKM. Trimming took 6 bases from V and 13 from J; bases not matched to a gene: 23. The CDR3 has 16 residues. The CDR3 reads CASRLRDRDSTLLGTF. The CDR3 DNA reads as TGTGCCAGCAGATTAAGGGACCGGGACAGTACCCTTTTGGGCACCTTC.

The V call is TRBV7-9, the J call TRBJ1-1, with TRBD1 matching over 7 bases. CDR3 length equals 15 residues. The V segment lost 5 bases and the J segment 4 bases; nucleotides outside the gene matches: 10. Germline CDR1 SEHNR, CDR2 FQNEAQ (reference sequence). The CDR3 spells CASSPSTGTTTEAFF. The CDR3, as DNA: TGTGCCAGCAGCCCCTCGACAGGGACGACCACTGAAGCTTTCTTT.

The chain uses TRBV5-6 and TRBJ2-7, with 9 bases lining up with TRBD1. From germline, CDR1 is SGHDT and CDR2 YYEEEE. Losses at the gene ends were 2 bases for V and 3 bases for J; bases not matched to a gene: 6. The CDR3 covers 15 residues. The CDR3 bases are TGTGCCAGCAGCTTCGGTACAGGGGGCTACTACGAGCAGTACTTC. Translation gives CASSFGTGGYYEQYF.

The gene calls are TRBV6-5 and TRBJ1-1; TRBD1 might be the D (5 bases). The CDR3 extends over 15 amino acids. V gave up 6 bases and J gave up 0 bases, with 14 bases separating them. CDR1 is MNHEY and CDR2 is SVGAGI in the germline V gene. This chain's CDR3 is CASRTSTAMNTEAFF. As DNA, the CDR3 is TGTGCCAGCAGGACCTCGACAGCCATGAACACTGAAGCTTTCTTT.

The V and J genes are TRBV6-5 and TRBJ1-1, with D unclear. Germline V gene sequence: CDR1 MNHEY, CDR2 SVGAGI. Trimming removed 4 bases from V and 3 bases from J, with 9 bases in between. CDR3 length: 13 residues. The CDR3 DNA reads TGTGCCAGCAGTTTCCGGGATGACACTGAAGCTTTCTTT. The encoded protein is CASSFRDDTEAFF.

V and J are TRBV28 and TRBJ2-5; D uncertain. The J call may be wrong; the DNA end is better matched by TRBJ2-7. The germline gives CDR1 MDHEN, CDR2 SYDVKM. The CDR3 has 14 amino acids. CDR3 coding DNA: TGTGCCAGCAGTCCAACGGGTGGGTTGGCCGAGCAGTACTTC. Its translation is CASSPTGGLAEQYF.

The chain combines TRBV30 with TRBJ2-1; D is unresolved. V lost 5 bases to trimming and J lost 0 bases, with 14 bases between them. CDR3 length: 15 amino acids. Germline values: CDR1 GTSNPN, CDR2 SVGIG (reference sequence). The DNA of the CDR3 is TGTGCCTGGCGAGCAAGGCGGAGCTCCTACAATGAGCAGTTCTTC. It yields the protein CAWRARRSSYNEQFF.

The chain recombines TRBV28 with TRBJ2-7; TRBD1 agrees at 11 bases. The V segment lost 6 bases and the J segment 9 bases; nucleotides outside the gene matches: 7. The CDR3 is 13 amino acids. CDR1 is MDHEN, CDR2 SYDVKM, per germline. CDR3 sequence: CASRQGQGGVQYF. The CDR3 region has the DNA TGTGCCAGCAGACAGGGACAGGGGGGGGTGCAGTACTTC.

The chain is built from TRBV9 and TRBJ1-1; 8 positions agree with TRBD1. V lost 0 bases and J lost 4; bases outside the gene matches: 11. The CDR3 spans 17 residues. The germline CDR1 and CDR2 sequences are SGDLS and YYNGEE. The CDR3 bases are TGTGCCAGCAGCGTAGCCCCAGGGGGCAGTGGGTTCACTGAAGCTTTCTTT. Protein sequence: CASSVAPGGSGFTEAFF.

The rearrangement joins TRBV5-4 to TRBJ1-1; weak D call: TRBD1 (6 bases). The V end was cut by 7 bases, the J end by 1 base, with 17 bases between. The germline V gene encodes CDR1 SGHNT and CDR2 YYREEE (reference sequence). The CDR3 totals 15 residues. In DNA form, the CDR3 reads TGTGCCAGCGGTCAAGGGGGACGGGCGAACACTGAAGCTTTCTTT. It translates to CASGQGGRANTEAFF.

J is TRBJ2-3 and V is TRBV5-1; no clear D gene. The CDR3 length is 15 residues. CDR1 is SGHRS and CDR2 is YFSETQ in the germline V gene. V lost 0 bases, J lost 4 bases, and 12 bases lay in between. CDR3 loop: CASSLDARSADTQYF. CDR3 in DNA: TGCGCCAGCAGCTTGGATGCCAGGTCGGCAGATACGCAGTATTTT.

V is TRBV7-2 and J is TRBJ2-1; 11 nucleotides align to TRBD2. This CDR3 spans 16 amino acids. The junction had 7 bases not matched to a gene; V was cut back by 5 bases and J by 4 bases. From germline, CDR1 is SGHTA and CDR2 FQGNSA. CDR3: CASSKRLAGLYNEQFF. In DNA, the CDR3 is TGTGCCAGCAGCAAGAGACTAGCGGGGTTATACAATGAGCAGTTCTTC.

CDR3 sequence: CASSSGQFYGYTF. CDR3 DNA sequence: TGTGCCAGCAGTTCGGGACAGTTCTATGGCTACACCTTC. The J gene is TRBJ1-2, the V gene TRBV7-9; 7 positions match TRBD1. The J segment lost 4 bases and the V segment lost 6 bases, leaving 5 bases of the junction unmatched. Germline V lookup: CDR1 SEHNR, CDR2 FQNEAQ (reference sequence). CDR3 size: 13 residues.

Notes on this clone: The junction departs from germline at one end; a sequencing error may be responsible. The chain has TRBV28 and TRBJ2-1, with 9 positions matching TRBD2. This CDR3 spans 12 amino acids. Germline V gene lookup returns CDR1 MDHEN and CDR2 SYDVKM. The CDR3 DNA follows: TGTGCCAGCAGTAGTAGCGGGGGCCCCTCGATCTTC. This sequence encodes CASSSSGGPSIF.

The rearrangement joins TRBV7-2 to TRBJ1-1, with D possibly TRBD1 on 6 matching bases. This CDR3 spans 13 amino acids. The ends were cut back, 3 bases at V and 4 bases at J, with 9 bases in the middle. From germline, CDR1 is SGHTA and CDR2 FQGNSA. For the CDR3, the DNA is TGTGCCAGCAGCTTCGCAGGGGTCACTGAAGCTTTCTTT. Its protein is CASSFAGVTEAFF.

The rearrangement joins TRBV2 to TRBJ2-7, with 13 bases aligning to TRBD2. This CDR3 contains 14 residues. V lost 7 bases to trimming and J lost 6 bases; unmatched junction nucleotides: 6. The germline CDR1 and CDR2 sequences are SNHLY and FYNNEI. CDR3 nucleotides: TGTGCCAGCACCTCGGGACTAGCGGGAAGCGAGCAGTACTTC. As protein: CASTSGLAGSEQYF. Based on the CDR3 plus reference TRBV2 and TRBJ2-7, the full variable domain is EPEVTQTPSHQVTQMGQEVILRCVPISNHLYFYWYRQILGQKVEFLVSFYNNEISEKSEIFDDQFSVERPDGSNFTLKIRSTKLEDSAMYFCASTSGLAGSEQYFGPGTRLTVT.

This CDR3 is CASSFSAGGSPQHF. The CDR3 nucleotides are TGCGCCAGCAGCTTTTCGGCAGGTGGTTCGCCCCAGCATTTT. The chain uses TRBV5-1 and TRBJ1-5; D remains unclear. Germline V gene data show CDR1 as SGHRS and CDR2 as YFSETQ. Trimming pared 2 bases from V and 9 bases from J, leaving 15 bases between. CDR3 size: 14 residues.

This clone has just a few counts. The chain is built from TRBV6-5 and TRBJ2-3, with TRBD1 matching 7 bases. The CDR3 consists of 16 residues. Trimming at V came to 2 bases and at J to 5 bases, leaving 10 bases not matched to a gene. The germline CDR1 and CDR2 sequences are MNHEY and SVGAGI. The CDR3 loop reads CASSYTGTANGDTQYF. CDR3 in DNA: TGTGCCAGCAGTTACACCGGGACAGCAAACGGAGATACGCAGTATTTT.

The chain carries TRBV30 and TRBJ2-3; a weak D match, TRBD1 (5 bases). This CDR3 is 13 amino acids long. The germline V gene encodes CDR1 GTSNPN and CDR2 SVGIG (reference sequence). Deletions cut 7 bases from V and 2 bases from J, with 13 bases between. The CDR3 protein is CAFQRGHTDTQYF. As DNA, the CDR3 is TGTGCCTTCCAAAGGGGCCACACAGATACGCAGTATTTT.